What follows is one T cell receptor (beta chain) and its context. Its antigen is still unknown. Base qualities are missing; no much larger clone stands one base away. The data were obtained in a study of blood T cell repertoires in COVID-19 (dated by TCRdb to the early 2020s). The study in broad terms: Samples covering the acute and convalescent phases of COVID-19 were provided by collaborators in the United States, Italy and Spain. The prospective study material was composed of cDNA or gDNA derived from T cells, B-cell-depleted T cells, or PBMCs. The dataset comprised deeply sampled blood TCRbeta repertoires from subjects exposed to, actively infected with, or recovered from COVID-19. The repertoires were released in a freely available public database intended as a resource for research on the immune response to SARS-CoV-2. Samples came from the ongoing ImmuneRACE study (first 160 participants) plus 1,254 subjects from 6 global collaborators. A de-identified subject ID, COVID-19 status, age in years and sex were almost always included in the sample metadata. Where available, HLA class I and class II types were taken from metadata supplied by the sample provider and were not determined by assay-based typing.

V sheds 6 bases and J sheds 8 bases, leaving 13 bases between their ends. From the germline V gene (reference sequence), CDR1 is DFQATT and CDR2 is SNEGSKA. The CDR3 covers 11 residues, taking in both the cysteine and the phenylalanine. The CDR3 DNA has 33 bases and is translated from base 1. Overall results and qualifications from the work: Clinical and demographic metadata were provided uncurated, with the amount varying by source and participant.

TCRbeta CDR3 regions were amplified from genomic DNA by means of the immunoSEQ Assay, a bias-controlled multiplex PCR. The paper's data handling went like this. Nucleated cell counts per sample were estimated from amplification of reference gene primers within the assay. Sequence reads were collapsed and filtered to measure the absolute abundance of every unique TCRbeta CDR3 rearrangement. Productive Simpson clonality was computed per sample as the square root of Simpson's diversity index over productive rearrangements. TCRdb limited this immuneACCESS table to in-frame rearrangements with V and J called. A share of clones is missing; checked studies link under half to unresolved V genes, and the rest is unexplained. V, J and clone size reflect that table, while D and trimming were determined from the DNA. The sample table records about 24,000 clones; around 86% of these occur just once. The ten largest clones take up about 25% of the sample.

Whole blood was collected in K2EDTA tubes by collaborating institutions according to the institutions' own protocols. Collaborator samples were shipped for TCRbeta analysis as frozen whole blood, isolated PBMCs, or DNA extracted from either sample type. Sequenced input: peripheral blood. The receptor comes from a human donor with active COVID-19. The donor label of this sample is uncertain. The V and J genes are TRBV20-1 and TRBJ1-1, with the D gene uncertain. The CDR3: CSANTVGEAFF. Here is the DNA: TGCAGTGCAAACACGGTCGGGGAAGCTTTCTTT.